This TCR beta chain was profiled in a study of T cells expressing NK-cell markers. Overall study context: Each TCR beta repertoire originated in sorted T cells that were CD3+CD56+NKG2C+, CD3+CD56+NKG2C- or CD3+CD56-NKG2C+. Study-wide findings and caveats: A few donors' CD3+CD56-NKG2C+ cells were dominated by the same clonotypes. Dominant NKG2C+ clonotypes in roughly 6 donors made up about 1.0-7.0% of CD8+ T cells.

A 5'RACE template switching approach incorporating UMIs was used to make TCR beta cDNA. TCRdb re-called the 5' RACE reads; one entry per CDR3 protein, DNA not given. This sample's clone table lists roughly 150,000 distinct CDR3 sequences. Germline CDR1 is DFQATT and CDR2 is SNEGSKA (reference sequence). The CDR3 runs to 18 residues. Comment on this clonotype: Its antigen is unidentified.

The receptor comes from a man aged 18-75 years in good health. This sequence joins TRBV20-1 and TRBJ2-3; TCRdb reports TRBD2, a call that lacks DNA to check it against. Specimen: blood T cells: a sorted CD56 or NKG2C T cell subset, CD4+ or CD8+ T cells, or bulk PBMC T cells (not recorded which). CDR3 in amino acids: CSARGTSGGDHETDTQYF.